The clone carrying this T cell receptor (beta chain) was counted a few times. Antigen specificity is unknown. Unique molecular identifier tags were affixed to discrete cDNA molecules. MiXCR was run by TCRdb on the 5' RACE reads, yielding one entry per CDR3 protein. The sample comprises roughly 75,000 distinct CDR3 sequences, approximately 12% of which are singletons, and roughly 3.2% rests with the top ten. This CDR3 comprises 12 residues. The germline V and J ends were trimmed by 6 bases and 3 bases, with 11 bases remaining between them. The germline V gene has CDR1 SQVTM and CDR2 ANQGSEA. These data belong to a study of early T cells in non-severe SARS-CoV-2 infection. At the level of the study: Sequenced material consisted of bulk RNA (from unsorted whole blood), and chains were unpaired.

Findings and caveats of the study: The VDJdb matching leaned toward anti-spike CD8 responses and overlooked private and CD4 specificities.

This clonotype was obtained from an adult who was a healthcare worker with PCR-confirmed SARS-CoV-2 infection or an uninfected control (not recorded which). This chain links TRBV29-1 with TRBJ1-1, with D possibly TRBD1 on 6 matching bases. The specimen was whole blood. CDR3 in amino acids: CSVSRGDTEAFF. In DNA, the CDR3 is TGCAGCGTGAGCAGGGGTGACACTGAAGCTTTCTTT.